The source of this TCR beta chain is a study of T cells in Graves' hyperthyroidism and ophthalmopathy. On the study more broadly: At the time of initial diagnosis and before any treatment, peripheral blood was collected.

Researchers took RNA transcripts and amplified the TCR beta CDR3 regions from them. HTBI primers were the set used in a first-round RT-PCR of the TCR CDR3. TCRdb reprocessed the multiplex PCR reads with MiXCR, giving one entry per CDR3 protein. This table holds approximately 640,000 distinct CDR3 sequences, roughly 17% found once. The V end lost 7 bases, the J end lost 5 bases, and 15 bases lay between the germline ends. The germline V gene has CDR1 MDHEN and CDR2 SYDVKM. The CDR3 has 14 residues. The sample taken for sequencing was blood. The sequence was collected from a man aged 50 to 59 with Graves' hyperthyroidism. This rearrangement joins TRBV28 to TRBJ2-1, with D uncertain. CDR3 coding DNA: TGTGCCAGCATAGCTGCCGGAGTTGACAATGAGCAGTTCTTC. Translating gives CASIAAGVDNEQFF.